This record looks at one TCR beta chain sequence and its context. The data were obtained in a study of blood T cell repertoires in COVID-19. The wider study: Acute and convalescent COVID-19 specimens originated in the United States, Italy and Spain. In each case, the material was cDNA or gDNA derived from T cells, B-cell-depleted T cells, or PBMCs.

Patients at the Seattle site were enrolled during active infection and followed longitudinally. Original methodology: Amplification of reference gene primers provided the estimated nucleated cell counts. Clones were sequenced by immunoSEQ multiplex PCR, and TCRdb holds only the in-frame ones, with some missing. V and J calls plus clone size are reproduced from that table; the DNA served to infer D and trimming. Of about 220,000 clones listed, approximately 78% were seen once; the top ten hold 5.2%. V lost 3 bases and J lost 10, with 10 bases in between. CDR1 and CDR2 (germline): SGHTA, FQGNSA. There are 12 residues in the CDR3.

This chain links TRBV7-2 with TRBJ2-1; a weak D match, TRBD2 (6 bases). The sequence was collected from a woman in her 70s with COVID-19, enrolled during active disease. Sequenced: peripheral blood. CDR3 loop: CASSFGGGEQFF. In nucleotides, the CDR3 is TGTGCCAGCAGCTTCGGCGGAGGGGAGCAGTTCTTC.